The T cell receptor (beta chain) under discussion was sequenced for a study of control samples from healthy donors and cancer patients. Trimming at V came to 4 bases and at J to 4 bases, leaving 9 bases not matched to a gene. This CDR3 region has 15 residues. The germline V gene has CDR1 ENHRY and CDR2 SYGVKD. Measured with immunoSEQ multiplex PCR; TCRdb has only the in-frame clones, and not every one. This sample's table reports roughly 190,000 clones. This chain connects TRBV10-3 to TRBJ1-1; 7 bases fit TRBD1. Input material: blood. The receptor was isolated from a woman in her 30s in good health. CDR3 sequence: CAISAAPTGATEAFF. The CDR3 bases are TGTGCCATCAGTGCCGCACCCACAGGGGCCACTGAAGCTTTCTTT.